This paragraph reports one T cell receptor (beta chain). What it binds is unknown. The source of the sample is a study of shared clonotypes between healthy human individuals. The overall study: Sampling drew on donors who were a couple of women and a few men aged 18 to 49. CD4 naive and CD4 memory each took three plates per donor, while CD8 naive took two and CD8 memory one.

Study-level findings and limits: Generation probabilities were higher for clonotypes shared across all four sorted-subset donors than for unshared ones.

There are 13 residues in the CDR3. The J segment lost 6 bases and the V segment lost 5 bases, leaving 4 bases of the junction unmatched. Germline lookup yields CDR1 MDHEN and CDR2 SYDVKM. The sorted-subset replicate PCRs were given 150 to 250 ng DNA, which is 25,000 to 35,000 T cell genomes. The method was immunoSEQ multiplex PCR; TCRdb's version includes in-frame clones alone and lacks a portion of them. The sample contains roughly 2 million clones, 90% to 96% of which appear only once. This sequence originates from a man between 18 and 29 years old in good health. The J gene is TRBJ2-7, the V gene TRBV28; 10 positions agree with TRBD1. Sequencing was done on a sample of naive CD4+ T cells sorted from blood. Specified subset: CD45RA+ positively selected. CDR3 sequence: CASSPGTGAEQYF. In DNA, the CDR3 is TGTGCCAGCAGTCCTGGGACAGGGGCCGAGCAGTACTTC.